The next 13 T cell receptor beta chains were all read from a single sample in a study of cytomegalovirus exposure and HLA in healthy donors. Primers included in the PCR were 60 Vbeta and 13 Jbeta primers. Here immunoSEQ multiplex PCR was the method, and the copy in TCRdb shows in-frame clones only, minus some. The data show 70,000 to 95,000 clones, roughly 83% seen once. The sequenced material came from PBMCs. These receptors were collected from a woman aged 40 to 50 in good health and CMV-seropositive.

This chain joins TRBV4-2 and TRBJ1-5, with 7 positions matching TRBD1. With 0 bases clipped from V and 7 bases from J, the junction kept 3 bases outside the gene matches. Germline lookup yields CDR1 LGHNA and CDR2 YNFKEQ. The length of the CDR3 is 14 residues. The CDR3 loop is CASSQEQGGQPQHF. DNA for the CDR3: TGTGCCAGCAGCCAAGAGCAGGGGGGCCAGCCCCAGCATTTT.

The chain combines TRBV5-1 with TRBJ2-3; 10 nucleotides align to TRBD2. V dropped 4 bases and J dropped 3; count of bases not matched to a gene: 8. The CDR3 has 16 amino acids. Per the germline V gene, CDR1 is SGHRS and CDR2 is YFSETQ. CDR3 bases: TGCGCCAGCAGCCCAGGAGCGGGGGGGAAAACAGATACGCAGTATTTT. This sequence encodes CASSPGAGGKTDTQYF.

CDR3 DNA: TGTGCCAGCAGTTGGGACAGGGAAAAACTGTTTTTT. Encoded protein: CASSWDREKLFF. J is TRBJ1-4 and V is TRBV6-5; 8 nucleotides align to TRBD1. The CDR3 consists of 12 residues. V trimming: 4 bases; J trimming: 8 bases; junction bases outside the gene matches: 0. The germline CDR1 and CDR2 sequences are MNHEY and SVGAGI.

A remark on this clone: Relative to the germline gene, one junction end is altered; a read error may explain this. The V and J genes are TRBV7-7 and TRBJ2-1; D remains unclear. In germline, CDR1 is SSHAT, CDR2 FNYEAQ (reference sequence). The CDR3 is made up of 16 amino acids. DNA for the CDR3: TGTGCTAGCAGCCTAGGGTGGTCGAGCTCCTACAATGAGCAGTTCTTC. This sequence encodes CASSLGWSSSYNEQFF.

The CDR3 loop is CASSAGLSSYNEQFF. The CDR3 DNA follows: TGTGCCAGCAGTGCTGGACTGAGCTCCTACAATGAGCAGTTCTTC. The rearrangement uses TRBV6-5 and TRBJ2-1; D may be TRBD2 (5 bases). The CDR3 sequence is 15 residues long. Trimming removed 5 bases at V and 0 bases at J, with 11 bases between. Germline V gives CDR1 MNHEY, CDR2 SVGAGI.

The CDR3, as DNA: TGTGCCACCAGCAGAGATGAGAACCGAGGAAACACCATATATTTT. Translation: CATSRDENRGNTIYF. This sequence joins TRBV15 and TRBJ1-3; no definite D call. The CDR3 extends over 15 amino acids. CDR1 is LNHNV and CDR2 is YYDKDF in the germline V gene (reference sequence). The V end was cut by 0 bases, the J end by 4 bases, with 10 bases between. The variable domain in full, with the rest retrieved from reference TRBV15 and TRBJ1-3, is DAMVIQNPRYQVTQFGKPVTLSCSQTLNHNVMYWYQQKSSQAPKLLFHYYDKDFNNEADTPDNFQSRRPNTSFCFLDIRSPGLGDTAMYLCATSRDENRGNTIYFGEGSWLTVV.

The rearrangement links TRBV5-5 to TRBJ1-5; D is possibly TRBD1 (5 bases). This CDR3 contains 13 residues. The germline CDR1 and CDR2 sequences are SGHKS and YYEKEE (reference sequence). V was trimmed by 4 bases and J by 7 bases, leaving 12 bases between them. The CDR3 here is CASSVQGRQPQHF. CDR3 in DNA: TGTGCCAGCAGCGTCCAGGGTAGGCAGCCCCAGCATTTT.

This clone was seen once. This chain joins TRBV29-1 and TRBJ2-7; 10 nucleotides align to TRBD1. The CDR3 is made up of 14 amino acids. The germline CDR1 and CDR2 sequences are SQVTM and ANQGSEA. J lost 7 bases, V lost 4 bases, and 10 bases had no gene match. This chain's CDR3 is CSVAGGDRGLEQYF. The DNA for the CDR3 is TGCAGCGTTGCAGGTGGGGACAGGGGTCTAGAGCAGTACTTC.

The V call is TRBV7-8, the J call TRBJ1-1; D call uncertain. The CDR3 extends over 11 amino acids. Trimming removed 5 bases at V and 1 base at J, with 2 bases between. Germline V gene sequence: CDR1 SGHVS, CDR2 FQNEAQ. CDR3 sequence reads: CASSQNTEAFF. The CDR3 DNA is TGTGCCAGCAGCCAGAACACTGAAGCTTTCTTT.

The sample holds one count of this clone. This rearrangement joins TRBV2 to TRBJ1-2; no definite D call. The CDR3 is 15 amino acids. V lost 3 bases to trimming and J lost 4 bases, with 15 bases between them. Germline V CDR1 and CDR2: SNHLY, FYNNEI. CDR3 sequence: CASSDLGRPIYGYTF. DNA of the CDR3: TGTGCCAGCAGTGACCTGGGCCGGCCCATCTATGGCTACACCTTC.

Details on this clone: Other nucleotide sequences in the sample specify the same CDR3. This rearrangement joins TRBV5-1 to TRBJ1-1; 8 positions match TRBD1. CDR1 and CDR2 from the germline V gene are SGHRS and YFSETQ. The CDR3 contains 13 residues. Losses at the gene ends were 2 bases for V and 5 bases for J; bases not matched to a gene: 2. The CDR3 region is CASSFDRGTEAFF. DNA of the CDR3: TGCGCCAGCAGCTTTGACAGGGGAACTGAAGCTTTCTTT. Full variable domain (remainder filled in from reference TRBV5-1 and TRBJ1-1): KAGVTQTPRYLIKTRGQQVTLSCSPISGHRSVSWYQQTPGQGLQFLFEYFSETQRNKGNFPGRFSGRQFSNSRSEMNVSTLELGDSALYLCASSFDRGTEAFFGQGTRLTVV.

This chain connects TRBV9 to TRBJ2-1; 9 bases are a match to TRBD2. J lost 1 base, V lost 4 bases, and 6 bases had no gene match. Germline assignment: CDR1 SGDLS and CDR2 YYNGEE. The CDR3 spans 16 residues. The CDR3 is CASSPIAGVSYNEQFF. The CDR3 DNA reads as TGTGCCAGCAGCCCAATAGCGGGGGTTTCCTACAATGAGCAGTTCTTC.

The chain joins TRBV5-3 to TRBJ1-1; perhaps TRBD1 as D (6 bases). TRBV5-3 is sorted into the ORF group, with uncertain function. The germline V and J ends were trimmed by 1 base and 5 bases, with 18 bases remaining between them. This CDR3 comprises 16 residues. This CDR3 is CARSLWGHRELTEAFF. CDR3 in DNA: TGTGCCAGAAGCTTGTGGGGACACAGGGAGTTGACTGAAGCTTTCTTT.